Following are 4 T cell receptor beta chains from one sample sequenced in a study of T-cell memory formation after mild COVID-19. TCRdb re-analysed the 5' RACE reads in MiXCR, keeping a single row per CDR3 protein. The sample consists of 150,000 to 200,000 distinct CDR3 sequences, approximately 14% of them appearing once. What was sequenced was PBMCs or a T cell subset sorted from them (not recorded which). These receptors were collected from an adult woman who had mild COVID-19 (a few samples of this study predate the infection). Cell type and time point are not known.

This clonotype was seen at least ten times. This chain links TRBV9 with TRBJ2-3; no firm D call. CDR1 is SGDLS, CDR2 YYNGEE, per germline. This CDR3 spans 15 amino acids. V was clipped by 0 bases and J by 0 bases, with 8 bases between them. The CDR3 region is CASSVGVTSTDTQYF. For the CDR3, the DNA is TGTGCCAGCAGCGTAGGGGTGACGAGCACAGATACGCAGTATTTT.

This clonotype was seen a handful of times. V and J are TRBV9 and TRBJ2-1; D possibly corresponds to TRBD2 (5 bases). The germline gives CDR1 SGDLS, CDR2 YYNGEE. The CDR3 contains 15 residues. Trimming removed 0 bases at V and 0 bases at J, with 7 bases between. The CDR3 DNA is TGTGCCAGCAGCGTAGGCGGGCTCTCCTACAATGAGCAGTTCTTC. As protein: CASSVGGLSYNEQFF.

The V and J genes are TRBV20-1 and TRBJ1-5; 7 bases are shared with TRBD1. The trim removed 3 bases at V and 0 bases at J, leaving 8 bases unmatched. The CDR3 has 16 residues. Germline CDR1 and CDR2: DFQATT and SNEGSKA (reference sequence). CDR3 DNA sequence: TGCAGTGCTAGCTCTCCCGGACAGGCTAGCAATCAGCCCCAGCATTTT. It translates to CSASSPGQASNQPQHF.

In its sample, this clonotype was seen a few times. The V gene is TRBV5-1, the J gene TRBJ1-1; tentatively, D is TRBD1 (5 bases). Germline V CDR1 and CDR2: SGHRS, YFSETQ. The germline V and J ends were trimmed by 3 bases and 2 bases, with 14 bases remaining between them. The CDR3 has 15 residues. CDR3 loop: CASSSGDGVNTEAFF. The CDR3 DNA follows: TGCGCCAGCAGCTCGGGGGATGGGGTCAACACTGAAGCTTTCTTT.